The 11 T cell receptor beta chains below come from one sample, sequenced in a study of human T cells and chemical hapten exposure. Sample time point: pre-sensitization, week 0. Treatment given: therapeutic diphenylcyclopropenone sensitization with weekly scalp DPC. In TCRdb, the RACE reads were re-called with MiXCR into one record per CDR3 protein. The table records under 200,000 distinct CDR3 sequences, nearly 30% of them present only once. This sample comprised whole blood, obtained in connection with sensitization to the hapten diphenylcyclopropenone (DPC). Receptor source: a woman aged 25-40 years with alopecia areata. Some clones in this sample may be carry-over from other donors' samples.

V usage is TRBV2 and J usage is TRBJ2-5, with a weak D call TRBD2 (6 bases). Germline V gene lookup returns CDR1 SNHLY and CDR2 FYNNEI. V dropped 7 bases and J dropped 2 bases, with 8 bases sitting between them. The CDR3 is 12 residues long. The chain's CDR3 is CASKRVQETQYF. The CDR3 region has the DNA TGTGCCAGCAAGCGGGTTCAAGAGACCCAGTACTTC.

This clonotype showed up just a few times. This sequence joins TRBV11-3 and TRBJ1-1; a possible D gene is TRBD1 (5 bases). V shed 2 bases and J shed 7 bases, with 23 bases lying between them. The CDR3 runs 17 residues. CDR1 and CDR2 from the germline V gene are SGHNT and YENEEA. CDR3 amino acids: CASSLIRGPVPENEAFF. CDR3 coding DNA: TGTGCCAGCAGCTTAATCCGGGGCCCGGTTCCGGAGAATGAAGCTTTCTTT. Looking up the rest from reference TRBV11-3 and TRBJ1-1 gives the full variable domain: EAGVVQSPRYKIIEKKQPVAFWCNPISGHNTLYWYLQNLGQGPELLIRYENEEAVDDSQLPKDRFSAERLKGVDSTLKIQPAELGDSAVYLCASSLIRGPVPENEAFFGQGTRLTVV.

V is TRBV28 and J is TRBJ1-1; D is undetermined. The germline V gene encodes CDR1 MDHEN and CDR2 SYDVKM. The V end lost 5 bases, the J end lost 0 bases, and 19 bases lay between the germline ends. CDR3 length: 17 residues. CDR3 DNA sequence: TGTGCCAGCAGTACAAGGACCCTCGGATACATGAACACTGAAGCTTTCTTT. This gives the protein CASSTRTLGYMNTEAFF.

The V and J genes are TRBV27 and TRBJ1-5; D is undetermined. The V end was cut by 7 bases, the J end by 3 bases, with 16 bases between. Germline lookup yields CDR1 MNHEY and CDR2 SMNVEV (reference sequence). The length of the CDR3 is 15 residues. CDR3 in amino acids: CASTPGGDLNQPQHF. CDR3 in DNA: TGTGCCAGCACCCCCGGCGGTGACCTCAATCAGCCCCAGCATTTT.

The V gene is TRBV28, the J gene TRBJ1-5; D remains unclear. Trimming removed 3 bases from V and 0 bases from J, with 21 bases in between. The CDR3 spans 19 residues. Germline V gene data show CDR1 as MDHEN and CDR2 as SYDVKM. The CDR3 DNA reads as TGTGCCAGCAGTTTCGTTCCCTCGCTACTTGTTCGTAGCAATCAGCCCCAGCATTTT. This encodes CASSFVPSLLVRSNQPQHF.

The V gene is TRBV7-2, the J gene TRBJ2-1, with TRBD2 as a possible D gene (5 bases). The CDR3 consists of 14 residues. Deletions cut 5 bases from V and 9 bases from J, with 17 bases between. Per the germline V gene, CDR1 is SGHTA and CDR2 is FQGNSA. The CDR3 loop is CASSPQGGVGEQFF. DNA of the CDR3: TGTGCCAGCAGCCCCCAAGGAGGAGTCGGTGAGCAGTTCTTC. The complete variable domain, with remaining parts taken from reference TRBV7-2 and TRBJ2-1, reads GAGVSQSPSNKVTEKGKDVELRCDPISGHTALYWYRQSLGQGLEFLIYFQGNSAPDKSGLPSDRFSAERTGGSVSTLTIQRTQQEDSAVYLCASSPQGGVGEQFFGPGTRLTVL.

This clonotype was recorded a few times. This chain joins TRBV20-1 and TRBJ2-1; 7 positions agree with TRBD2. The V gene end was trimmed by 2 bases and the J gene end by 2 bases; junction bases not matched to a gene: 6. This CDR3 comprises 15 residues. The germline V gene encodes CDR1 DFQATT and CDR2 SNEGSKA (reference sequence). CDR3 loop: CSARMGSGAYNEQFF. CDR3 nucleotides: TGCAGTGCTAGAATGGGCAGCGGGGCCTACAATGAGCAGTTCTTC.

The V gene is TRBV2, the J gene TRBJ2-1; D call uncertain. Trimming removed 10 bases at V and 8 bases at J, with 12 bases between. Germline loops: CDR1 SNHLY, CDR2 FYNNEI. This CDR3 contains 11 residues. CDR3 DNA sequence: TGTGCCACCAAGAAGCTTGATGAGCAGTTCTTC. Translated, it gives CATKKLDEQFF.

The chain carries TRBV15 and TRBJ2-1; possibly TRBD1 or TRBD2 for D (5 bases each). V dropped 4 bases and J dropped 15 bases, with 16 bases sitting between them. This CDR3 spans 12 amino acids. CDR1 is LNHNV and CDR2 is YYDKDF in the germline V gene (reference sequence). The CDR3 region has the DNA TGTGCCACCAGCACGGAGGCGGGTGACAGGTTCTTC. Its translation: CATSTEAGDRFF. The full variable domain, rest sourced from reference TRBV15 and TRBJ2-1, is DAMVIQNPRYQVTQFGKPVTLSCSQTLNHNVMYWYQQKSSQAPKLLFHYYDKDFNNEADTPDNFQSRRPNTSFCFLDIRSPGLGDTAMYLCATSTEAGDRFFGPGTRLTVL.

The chain recombines TRBV15 with TRBJ2-2; possible D gene TRBD2, 6 bases. This CDR3 contains 14 residues. Germline values: CDR1 LNHNV, CDR2 YYDKDF (reference sequence). Between the trimmed V and J ends, which lost 5 bases and 6 bases, there was a span of 13 bases. CDR3 region: CATSVQGGSGELFF. The CDR3 DNA reads TGTGCCACCAGCGTCCAAGGAGGGTCCGGGGAGCTGTTTTTT.

The chain is built from TRBV5-1 and TRBJ2-3; D uncertain. The CDR3 totals 14 residues. Germline CDR1 SGHRS, CDR2 YFSETQ. Trimming pared 6 bases from V and 3 bases from J, leaving 14 bases between. The CDR3 DNA reads as TGCGCCAGCAAGGACCCCCAAGCAACAGATACGCAGTATTTT. This translates into CASKDPQATDTQYF.